The rows below give T cell receptor beta chains drawn from one sample of a study of technical replicates of blood from a few donors. Here immunoSEQ multiplex PCR was the method, and the copy in TCRdb shows in-frame clones only, minus some. The table lists 74,000 or so clones, approximately 96% of them singletons. Material for sequencing was T cells isolated from PBMCs. These receptors were obtained from a human donor in good health. Each CDR3 is given with its conserved first and last residue. D genes are given only for firm matches.

len	v_gene	d_gene	j_gene	CDR3aa	CDR3nt
15	TRBV29-1	.	TRBJ2-3	CSVDGDRAGLDTQYF	TGCAGCGTTGACGGGGACCGGGCGGGATTGGATACGCAGTATTTT
13	TRBV28	.	TRBJ1-2	CASSLSRRYGYTF	TGTGCCAGCAGTTTGTCGCGTCGGTATGGCTACACCTTC
16	TRBV2	TRBD2	TRBJ2-7	CASSDLSGGASYEQYF	TGTGCCAGCAGTGATCTCTCGGGGGGAGCGTCCTACGAGCAGTACTTC
16	TRBV9	TRBD2	TRBJ2-7	CASSDRTSGDTYEQYF	TGTGCCAGCAGCGACCGAACTAGCGGTGACACCTACGAGCAGTACTTC
14	TRBV5-1	.	TRBJ2-3	CASSFAGLVDTQYF	TGCGCCAGCAGCTTCGCGGGGTTGGTAGATACGCAGTATTTT
14	TRBV30	.	TRBJ2-5	CAWSRTTPQETQYF	TGTGCCTGGAGCCGGACTACGCCCCAAGAGACCCAGTACTTC
18	TRBV14	.	TRBJ2-2	CASSQLPGGGGGTGELFF	TGTGCCAGCAGCCAACTACCAGGAGGGGGGGGCGGCACCGGGGAGCTGTTTTTT
15	TRBV28	TRBD2	TRBJ2-5	CASSNLAGYQETQYF	TGTGCCAGCAGTAACCTAGCGGGGTACCAAGAGACCCAGTACTTC
14	TRBV4-2	TRBD2	TRBJ2-1	CASLRLAGGGEQFF	TGTGCCAGCTTACGACTAGCGGGAGGGGGTGAGCAGTTCTTC
14	TRBV5-1	.	TRBJ2-7	CASSLGALSYEQYF	TGCGCCAGCAGCTTGGGGGCACTCTCCTACGAGCAGTACTTC